These 8 T cell receptor beta chains were all obtained from the same sample, sequenced in a study of shared clonotypes between healthy human individuals. Repertoires were generated with immunoSEQ multiplex PCR, while TCRdb's copy carries only in-frame clones and drops some. The top ten clones hold approximately 0.13% of a sample with over 2 million clones, roughly 94% of them seen once. The specimen sequenced was naive CD4+ T cells sorted from blood. Indicated subset: CD45RA+ positively selected. These receptors all come from a man younger than 30 in good health.

A note on this clone: The same CDR3 can be traced to other DNA sequences in this sample. This rearrangement joins TRBV30 to TRBJ2-7; no firm D call. The CDR3 length is 12 residues. The V and J ends lost 2 bases and 3 bases respectively, with 8 bases between them. The V gene's germline CDR1 is GTSNPN and CDR2 SVGIG (reference sequence). In nucleotides, the CDR3 is TGTGCCTGGAGTCAGTCAATCTACGAGCAGTACTTC. This encodes CAWSQSIYEQYF. The entire variable domain, with the rest obtained from reference TRBV30 and TRBJ2-7, is as follows: SQTIHQWPATLVQPVGSPLSLECTVEGTSNPNLYWYRQAAGRGLQLLFYSVGIGQISSEVPQNLSASRPQDRQFILSSKKLLLSDSGFYLCAWSQSIYEQYFGPGTRLTVT.

The chain carries TRBV7-2 and TRBJ2-5, with D hard to call. The length of the CDR3 is 15 residues. CDR1 and CDR2 from the germline V gene are SGHTA and FQGNSA. V dropped 2 bases and J dropped 5 bases, with 15 bases sitting between them. CDR3 residues: CASSLYGTARETQYF. The CDR3 DNA reads TGTGCCAGCAGCTTATACGGAACCGCGCGCGAGACCCAGTACTTC.

The chain couples TRBV6-1 to TRBJ2-3; D unclear. Trimming removed 6 bases at V and 0 bases at J, with 13 bases between. The CDR3 consists of 15 residues. In germline, CDR1 is MNHNS, CDR2 SASEGT. The CDR3 bases are TGTGCCAGCAGGACCGACGGCACTAGCACAGATACGCAGTATTTT. Protein product: CASRTDGTSTDTQYF.

The rearrangement uses TRBV10-3 and TRBJ2-5; possible D gene TRBD1, 5 bases. Germline V gives CDR1 ENHRY, CDR2 SYGVKD. The CDR3 extends over 13 amino acids. Trimming took off 4 bases at V and 2 bases at J, with 8 bases between the two ends. CDR3 residues: CAISARTQETQYF. CDR3 DNA sequence: TGTGCCATCAGTGCCCGGACACAAGAGACCCAGTACTTC.

This chain uses TRBV7-2 with TRBJ1-2, with 10 bases matching TRBD1. Germline V gives CDR1 SGHTA, CDR2 FQGNSA. CDR3 length equals 13 residues. J lost 8 bases, V lost 6 bases, and 6 bases had no gene match. CDR3 loop: CASRETGGDGYTF. CDR3 DNA sequence: TGTGCCAGCAGGGAGACAGGGGGCGACGGCTACACCTTC.

The chain is built from TRBV7-9 and TRBJ1-1; D is possibly TRBD1 (6 bases). The germline V gene has CDR1 SEHNR and CDR2 FQNEAQ (reference sequence). Trimming pared 10 bases from V and 5 bases from J, leaving 17 bases between. This CDR3 has 13 residues. This CDR3 reads CAIRQAGGTEAFF. The CDR3 nucleotides are TGTGCCATCCGACAGGCCGGAGGAACTGAAGCTTTCTTT.

As DNA, the CDR3 is TGTGCCAGCAGTTACTCCTGGGACAGTGCCTACGAGCAGTACTTC. Protein product: CASSYSWDSAYEQYF. The rearrangement links TRBV6-5 to TRBJ2-7; 7 bases map to TRBD1. Trimming at V came to 0 bases and at J to 2 bases, leaving 4 bases not matched to a gene. The germline V gene has CDR1 MNHEY and CDR2 SVGAGI. The CDR3 extends over 15 amino acids.

This chain joins TRBV5-1 and TRBJ2-7; D may be TRBD1 (6 bases). The CDR3 totals 14 residues. Germline CDR1 SGHRS, CDR2 YFSETQ. Trimming shortened V by 1 base and J by 3 bases, and 11 bases separated the two germline ends. The CDR3 loop is CASSLFTGSYEQYF. The CDR3 nucleotides are TGCGCCAGCAGCTTGTTTACAGGGAGCTACGAGCAGTACTTC.